The T cell receptor (beta chain) under discussion was sequenced for a study of T cell repertoires in cytomegalovirus infection. Trimming pared 5 bases from V and 1 base from J, leaving 5 bases between. The CDR3 covers 12 residues. CDR1 is SEHNR and CDR2 is FQNEAQ in the germline V gene (reference sequence). This clonotype has more than one count but fewer than ten. Its antigen is unknown. The conserved phenylalanine or tryptophan is not found at the CDR3 terminus, so this likely reflects a read error. TCRdb used MiXCR to reprocess the reads, holding one entry per CDR3 protein. The repertoire consists of roughly 150,000 distinct CDR3 sequences, with about a fifth occurring once and the leading ten covering roughly 25%.

Material: CD8+ T cells from cultured PBMCs, obtained from culture after CMV antigen stimulation. The J gene is TRBJ1-1, the V gene TRBV7-9; D is ambiguous. This clonotype was sampled from a human donor in good health (CMV status not recorded). Some clones in this sample may be carry-over from other donors' samples. CDR3 region: CASSIGNTEAFS. CDR3 in DNA: TGTGCCAGCAGCATCGGGAACACTGAAGCTTTCTCT.